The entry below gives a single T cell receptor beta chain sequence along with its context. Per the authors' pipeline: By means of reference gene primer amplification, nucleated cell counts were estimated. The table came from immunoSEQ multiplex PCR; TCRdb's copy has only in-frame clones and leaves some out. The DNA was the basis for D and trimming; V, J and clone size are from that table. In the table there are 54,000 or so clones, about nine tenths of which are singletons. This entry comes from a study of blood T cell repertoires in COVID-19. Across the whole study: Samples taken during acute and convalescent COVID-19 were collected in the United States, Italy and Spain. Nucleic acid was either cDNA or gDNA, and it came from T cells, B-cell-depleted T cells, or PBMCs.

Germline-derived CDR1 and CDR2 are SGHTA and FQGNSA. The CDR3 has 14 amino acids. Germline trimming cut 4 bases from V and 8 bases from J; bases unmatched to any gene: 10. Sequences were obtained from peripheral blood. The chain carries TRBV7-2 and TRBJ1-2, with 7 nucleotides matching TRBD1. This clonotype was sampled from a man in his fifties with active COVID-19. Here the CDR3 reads CASSSPGGFVGYTF. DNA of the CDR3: TGTGCCAGCAGCTCGCCAGGGGGGTTCGTCGGCTACACCTTC.